The 18 T cell receptor beta chains in this list originate from one sample, sequenced in a study of blood T cell repertoires in COVID-19. Method: immunoSEQ multiplex PCR; TCRdb's copy keeps in-frame clones and lacks some. The table records around 220,000 clones, about 88% of them present only once. Sequencing used peripheral blood. The receptors stem from a woman in her forties who had recovered from COVID-19.

The chain couples TRBV24-1 to TRBJ1-3; TRBD1 agrees at 7 bases. CDR3 size: 14 residues. J gave up 7 bases and V 5 bases, and 7 bases lay outside the gene matches. Germline assignment: CDR1 KGHDR and CDR2 SFDVKD. The CDR3 loop reads CATSGTGRGNTIYF. The CDR3 DNA reads TGTGCCACCAGTGGGACAGGAAGGGGGAACACCATATATTTT.

The chain links TRBV19 to TRBJ2-2, with TRBD2 matching over 8 bases. The CDR3 consists of 16 residues. The ends lost 3 bases at V and 0 bases at J; junction bases unmatched: 3. CDR1 LNHDA and CDR2 SQIVND come from the germline V gene (reference sequence). CDR3: CASSIAGGTNTGELFF. CDR3 bases: TGTGCCAGTAGTATCGCGGGAGGTACGAACACCGGGGAGCTGTTTTTT.

This clone was recorded only once. J is TRBJ1-5 and V is TRBV1; TRBD1 was called by the table and not checked on the DNA. TRBV1 represents a pseudogene. The CDR3 is made up of 14 amino acids. The CDR3 reads CTSLFSGTCLTQHF. CDR3 bases: TGCACCAGCCTGTTTTCGGGGACATGCTTGACCCAGCATTTT.

The chain couples TRBV28 to TRBJ2-7; D is ambiguous. The germline V gene encodes CDR1 MDHEN and CDR2 SYDVKM. There are 13 residues in the CDR3. Trimming took off 6 bases at V and 0 bases at J, with 9 bases between the two ends. The CDR3: CASRLSSSYEQYF. The CDR3 DNA sequence: TGTGCCAGCAGGTTAAGTAGCTCCTACGAGCAGTACTTC. Full variable domain (rest looked up from reference TRBV28 and TRBJ2-7): DVKVTQSSRYLVKRTGEKVFLECVQDMDHENMFWYRQDPGLGLRLIYFSYDVKMKEKGDIPEGYSVSREKKERFSLILESASTNQTSMYLCASRLSSSYEQYFGPGTRLTVT.

The chain employs TRBV7-2 and TRBJ2-7; 8 bases are shared with TRBD1. CDR1 and CDR2 (germline): SGHTA, FQGNSA. Trimming removed 3 bases from V and 2 bases from J; junction bases left unmatched: 6. The CDR3 length is 15 residues. The CDR3 DNA reads as TGTGCCAGCAGCTTCGACCGGGACAGGACCTACGAGCAGTACTTC. Translated, it gives CASSFDRDRTYEQYF.

The chain links TRBV30 to TRBJ1-1; tentatively, D is TRBD1 (6 bases). CDR1 and CDR2 (germline): GTSNPN, SVGIG (reference sequence). The V end was cut by 1 base, the J end by 0 bases, with 12 bases between. CDR3 length: 15 residues. The CDR3 DNA sequence: TGTGCCTGGAGTGCCCCGGACAGAATGAACACTGAAGCTTTCTTT. Amino acids: CAWSAPDRMNTEAFF.

This chain uses TRBV7-2 with TRBJ2-1, with D uncertain. Germline V gene data show CDR1 as SGHTA and CDR2 as FQGNSA. This CDR3 spans 14 amino acids. The V end lost 0 bases, the J end lost 2 bases, and 5 bases lay between the germline ends. Here the CDR3 DNA reads TGTGCCAGCAGCTTAGCTGTCGCCTACAATGAGCAGTTCTTC. It encodes CASSLAVAYNEQFF.

This chain uses TRBV28 with TRBJ2-1; 11 bases are a match to TRBD1. J gave up 3 bases and V 5 bases, and 3 bases lay outside the gene matches. Germline V lookup: CDR1 MDHEN, CDR2 SYDVKM. The CDR3 runs 15 residues. This CDR3 reads CASSRTGGLYNEQFF. DNA for the CDR3: TGTGCCAGCAGTAGGACAGGGGGCCTCTACAATGAGCAGTTCTTC.

This chain joins TRBV5-5 and TRBJ2-3, with 10 bases fitting TRBD2. Germline CDR1 is SGHKS and CDR2 is YYEKEE (reference sequence). The CDR3 spans 19 residues. The J segment lost 1 base and the V segment lost 1 base, leaving 12 bases of the junction unmatched. CDR3 bases: TGTGCCAGCAGCTTGAGCTTGCCTAGCGGGGGAGTCCGCACAGATACGCAGTATTTT. Amino acids: CASSLSLPSGGVRTDTQYF.

The genes are TRBV10-3 and TRBJ2-5, with 9 bases lining up with TRBD1. V was clipped by 0 bases and J by 4 bases; unmatched bases: 3. The CDR3 length is 15 residues. Germline V gene data show CDR1 as ENHRY and CDR2 as SYGVKD. This CDR3 reads CAISESPDRGETQYF. In DNA, the CDR3 is TGTGCCATCAGTGAGTCGCCGGACAGGGGAGAGACCCAGTACTTC.

The chain is built from TRBV27 and TRBJ2-1; 12 bases map to TRBD2. The CDR3 runs 14 residues. V lost 5 bases and J lost 12; bases outside the gene matches: 8. Looked up from germline, CDR1 is MNHEY and CDR2 is SMNVEV (reference sequence). CDR3 coding DNA: TGTGCCAGCAGTATACTAGCGGGGGGCCACTCGCAGTTCTTC. Translating gives CASSILAGGHSQFF.

The chain joins TRBV27 to TRBJ2-7; 9 positions agree with TRBD2. This CDR3 spans 15 amino acids. V gave up 2 bases and J gave up 2 bases; unmatched junction bases: 4. Looked up from germline, CDR1 is MNHEY and CDR2 is SMNVEV (reference sequence). The CDR3 loop is CASSLRLAGPYEQYF. CDR3 coding DNA: TGTGCCAGCAGTTTACGCCTAGCGGGACCCTACGAGCAGTACTTC.

The chain recombines TRBV30 with TRBJ1-5; D gene unclear. The length of the CDR3 is 14 residues. Germline CDR1 reads GTSNPN; CDR2 reads SVGIG (reference sequence). V lost 5 bases and J 0 bases, leaving 11 bases between the germline ends. This CDR3 reads CAWDHGNSNQPQHF. The CDR3 region has the DNA TGTGCCTGGGACCACGGGAATAGCAATCAGCCCCAGCATTTT.

This chain uses TRBV9 with TRBJ2-1, with TRBD2 identical over 7 bases. V trimming: 4 bases; J trimming: 4 bases; junction bases outside the gene matches: 5. Germline-derived CDR1 and CDR2 are SGDLS and YYNGEE. The CDR3 spans 14 residues. CDR3 sequence: CASSPSGLYNEQFF. CDR3 sequence (DNA): TGTGCCAGCAGCCCTAGCGGATTATACAATGAGCAGTTCTTC.

The gene calls are TRBV19 and TRBJ1-4, with D possibly matching TRBD1 (6 bases). Trimming took 6 bases from V and 2 from J, leaving 13 bases between them. Germline V CDR1 and CDR2: LNHDA, SQIVND (reference sequence). The CDR3 has 15 amino acids. CDR3 sequence (DNA): TGTGCCAGTAGGACCACAGGGATGACTAATGAAAAACTGTTTTTT. It is translated as CASRTTGMTNEKLFF.

V usage is TRBV5-4 and J usage is TRBJ2-5; no clear D. This CDR3 is built from 13 residues. Germline-derived CDR1 and CDR2 are SGHNT and YYREEE (reference sequence). V was shortened by 0 bases and J by 7 bases, with 10 bases between the two germline ends. The CDR3 sequence: CASSLDWSGTQYF. The CDR3 DNA reads TGTGCCAGCAGCTTGGACTGGTCGGGGACCCAGTACTTC.

The V gene is TRBV6-2 or TRBV6-3, the J gene TRBJ2-4; 7 bases are shared with TRBD2. The length of the CDR3 is 18 residues. In germline, CDR1 is MNHEY, CDR2 SVGEGT. With 2 bases clipped from V and 0 bases from J, the junction kept 10 bases outside the gene matches. DNA of the CDR3: TGTGCCAGCAGTTACCCGCCGGGGAGGGCCCTAGCCAAAAACATTCAGTACTTC. Protein sequence: CASSYPPGRALAKNIQYF.

The rearrangement links TRBV19 to TRBJ1-6, with D perhaps TRBD1 (6 bases). The germline V gene encodes CDR1 LNHDA and CDR2 SQIVND (reference sequence). The CDR3 extends over 13 amino acids. V was trimmed by 11 bases and J by 5 bases, leaving 13 bases between them. CDR3: CAARDNDNSPLHF. As DNA, the CDR3 is TGTGCCGCCCGGGACAACGATAATTCACCCCTCCACTTT.